These 31 T cell receptor beta chains were all obtained from the same sample, sequenced in a study of post-analysis software for immune sequencing data. General study findings and limits: Five or six TRBV segments, TRBV5-6, TRBV5-1 and TRBV20-1 among them, were found more frequent in patients than controls.

cDNA libraries for TCR beta contained unique molecular identifiers. TCRdb recomputed calls from the PCR reads with MiXCR, one row per CDR3 protein. The sample includes 750,000 to 950,000 distinct CDR3 sequences, around 50% of them seen just once. These receptors' antigens are unknown. The sequencing input was blood. The receptors were gathered from a girl aged 5 to 17 with multiple sclerosis.

This chain links TRBV7-9 with TRBJ2-7; D might be TRBD1 or TRBD2, each matching 5 bases. This CDR3 region has 16 residues. CDR1 SEHNR and CDR2 FQNEAQ come from the germline V gene (reference sequence). Trimming left V 6 bases short and J 0 bases short, with 18 bases between. The CDR3 DNA is TGTGCCAGCAGTTGGAAACCCGGGGCGAGCTCCTACGAGCAGTACTTC. Translating it yields CASSWKPGASSYEQYF.

The chain recombines TRBV6-6 with TRBJ1-2, with 7 bases aligning to TRBD1. The junction had 11 bases not matched to a gene; V was cut back by 6 bases and J by 4 bases. The V gene's germline CDR1 is MNHNY and CDR2 SVGAGI (reference sequence). This CDR3 comprises 15 residues. The CDR3 is CASRPTGEVGYGYTF. The DNA for the CDR3 is TGTGCCAGCAGGCCCACAGGGGAAGTCGGCTATGGCTACACCTTC.

J is TRBJ1-5 and V is TRBV5-5, with no clear D. The CDR3 covers 14 residues. V was trimmed by 2 bases and J by 5 bases, leaving 11 bases between them. Germline V gives CDR1 SGHKS, CDR2 YYEKEE (reference sequence). The CDR3 region is CASSLTGKHQPQHF. CDR3 DNA: TGTGCCAGCAGCTTAACTGGGAAACATCAGCCCCAGCATTTT. Drawing the rest from reference TRBV5-5 and TRBJ1-5, the complete variable domain is DAGVTQSPTHLIKTRGQQVTLRCSPISGHKSVSWYQQVLGQGPQFIFQYYEKEERGRGNFPDRFSARQFPNYSSELNVNALLLGDSALYLCASSLTGKHQPQHFGDGTRLSIL.

This clonotype showed up just a few times. This chain links TRBV27 with TRBJ2-7; TRBD2 aligns across 12 bases. Germline CDR1 MNHEY, CDR2 SMNVEV (reference sequence). V trimming: 5 bases; J trimming: 2 bases; junction bases outside the gene matches: 7. The CDR3 contains 16 residues. The chain's CDR3 is CASSLILAGGPYEQYF. CDR3 coding DNA: TGTGCCAGCAGTCTCATACTAGCGGGAGGTCCCTACGAGCAGTACTTC.

This clonotype has a single count. The CDR3 nucleotides read TGTGCCAGCAGTTTGGGGTTTCCTTCCCACAATGAGCAGTTCTTC. This encodes CASSLGFPSHNEQFF. V is TRBV12-3 or TRBV12-4 and J is TRBJ2-1; D unresolved. This CDR3 is 15 amino acids long. Trimming removed 3 bases from V and 5 bases from J, with 14 bases in between.

The J gene is TRBJ1-2, the V gene TRBV18; TRBD1 is a possible D gene (5 bases). The length of the CDR3 is 17 residues. Trimming left V 2 bases short and J 8 bases short, with 24 bases between. Germline-derived CDR1 and CDR2 are KGHSH and LQKENI. CDR3 sequence: CASSPMRGQSILEGYTF. The CDR3 DNA is TGTGCCAGCTCACCAATGAGGGGCCAGTCCATTCTTGAGGGCTACACCTTC.

This chain uses TRBV7-2 with TRBJ2-3; D is ambiguous. V shed 6 bases and J shed 4 bases, with 17 bases lying between them. The length of the CDR3 is 15 residues. Germline V lookup: CDR1 SGHTA, CDR2 FQGNSA. The chain's CDR3 is CASRPAPSHPDTQYF. CDR3 DNA: TGTGCCAGCAGACCGGCGCCATCCCACCCAGATACGCAGTATTTT.

As regards this clonotype: One end of the junction varies from germline; a read error may be responsible. The V call is TRBV20-1, the J call TRBJ2-1; D not resolved. Germline CDR1 is DFQATT and CDR2 is SNEGSKA (reference sequence). This CDR3 has 16 residues. The CDR3 bases are TGCAATGCTAGATATCAACTTGGCTTTAGTAACAATGAGCAGTTCTTC. Its protein is CNARYQLGFSNNEQFF.

The chain carries TRBV6-1 and TRBJ1-2; TRBD1 aligns across 9 bases. The junction had 5 bases not matched to a gene; V was cut back by 6 bases and J by 6 bases. CDR3 length: 13 amino acids. Germline V gene sequence: CDR1 MNHNS, CDR2 SASEGT. The CDR3: CASSTGTGNGYTF. CDR3 nucleotide sequence: TGTGCCAGCAGCACCGGGACAGGGAATGGCTACACCTTC.

The chain links TRBV29-1 to TRBJ2-7; 7 nucleotides line up with TRBD2. The length of the CDR3 is 13 residues. Trimming removed 4 bases from V and 5 bases from J; junction bases left unmatched: 8. The germline CDR1 and CDR2 sequences are SQVTM and ANQGSEA. The CDR3 here is CSVGGGESNEQYF. In DNA, the CDR3 is TGCAGCGTTGGGGGGGGGGAAAGCAACGAGCAGTACTTC.

The chain carries TRBV14 and TRBJ2-4; either TRBD1 or TRBD2 may fit D (5 bases each). Judging by the DNA end, TRBJ2-5 fits better; the J call may be wrong. Germline V gene data show CDR1 as SGHDN and CDR2 as FVKESK. CDR3 length: 17 amino acids. CDR3 residues: CASSLFVRDWGQETQYF. The CDR3, as DNA: TGTGCCAGCAGCCTCTTTGTGCGCGATTGGGGGCAAGAGACCCAGTACTTC.

The chain couples TRBV6-6 to TRBJ2-5; D gene ambiguous. This CDR3 is 12 amino acids long. V was trimmed by 4 bases and J by 5 bases, leaving 8 bases between them. Germline V gene sequence: CDR1 MNHNY, CDR2 SVGAGI (reference sequence). The CDR3 here is CASSCPGETQYF. The CDR3 coding sequence is TGTGCCAGCAGTTGCCCTGGGGAGACCCAGTACTTC.

This clonotype has only a few counts. This chain joins TRBV29-1 and TRBJ2-7, with 9 bases fitting TRBD1. CDR3 length: 12 amino acids. Trimming cost V 6 bases and J 5 bases; bases outside gene matches: 5. The germline gives CDR1 SQVTM, CDR2 ANQGSEA. The CDR3 protein is CSVTDRGDEQYF. CDR3 bases: TGCAGCGTGACGGACAGGGGTGACGAGCAGTACTTC.

The rearrangement uses TRBV7-2 and TRBJ2-7; tentatively, D is TRBD2 (5 bases). The CDR3 extends over 15 amino acids. Trimming took 6 bases from V and 0 from J, leaving 15 bases between them. Per the germline V gene, CDR1 is SGHTA and CDR2 is FQGNSA. The CDR3 DNA is TGTGCCAGCAGTTTGAACGGGGTGAACTCCTACGAGCAGTACTTC. It encodes CASSLNGVNSYEQYF.

This clonotype was detected a few times. J is TRBJ2-1 and V is TRBV4-1; no firm D call. Trimming removed 0 bases at V and 2 bases at J, with 8 bases between. CDR3 length: 15 residues. Germline V CDR1 and CDR2: MGHRA, YSYEKL. In DNA, the CDR3 is TGCGCCAGCAGCCAAGATACGCCAACCTACAATGAGCAGTTCTTC. Encoded protein: CASSQDTPTYNEQFF.

This clonotype has only one observation. One end of the junction does not line up with germline, which may come from a read error. The CDR3 DNA reads TGTGCCAGCAGTTTAGGCTACACTGAGCAGTTCTTC. As protein: CASSLGYTEQFF. This chain links TRBV12-3 or TRBV12-4 with TRBJ2-1; D gene unclear. This CDR3 comprises 12 residues.

On this clonotype: One end of the junction does not line up with germline, which may come from a read error. The chain combines TRBV6-5 with TRBJ2-3; 7 nucleotides agree with TRBD2. CDR1 and CDR2 from the germline V gene are MNHEY and SVGAGI. There are 16 residues in the CDR3. The CDR3 protein is CARSYSSVWGRVTQYF. The CDR3 bases are TGTGCCCGCAGTTACTCGAGTGTCTGGGGGAGGGTTACGCAGTATTTT.

The chain couples TRBV4-1 to TRBJ1-2; D perhaps matches TRBD1 (5 bases). V was shortened by 0 bases and J by 8 bases, with 16 bases between the two germline ends. Germline V gene data show CDR1 as MGHRA and CDR2 as YSYEKL. The length of the CDR3 is 15 residues. The CDR3 protein is CASSQDRETGRGYTF. In nucleotides, the CDR3 is TGCGCCAGCAGCCAAGATCGTGAGACGGGACGAGGCTACACCTTC.

There are a few counts of this clonotype. This chain joins TRBV5-1 and TRBJ2-7; 10 nucleotides align to TRBD2. Germline V gene lookup returns CDR1 SGHRS and CDR2 YFSETQ. With V trimmed by 2 bases and J by 5 bases, 7 bases remained unmatched. The CDR3 is made up of 15 amino acids. CDR3 residues: CASSLPSGRWDEQYF. The CDR3 coding sequence is TGCGCCAGCAGCTTACCTAGCGGGAGATGGGACGAGCAGTACTTC. Looking up the rest from reference TRBV5-1 and TRBJ2-7 gives the full variable domain: KAGVTQTPRYLIKTRGQQVTLSCSPISGHRSVSWYQQTPGQGLQFLFEYFSETQRNKGNFPGRFSGRQFSNSRSEMNVSTLELGDSALYLCASSLPSGRWDEQYFGPGTRLTVT.

The chain is built from TRBV5-1 and TRBJ1-1, with a possible D match to TRBD1 (5 bases). In germline, CDR1 is SGHRS, CDR2 YFSETQ. This CDR3 is 14 amino acids long. The V end was cut by 9 bases, the J end by 0 bases, with 15 bases between. The CDR3 DNA is TGCGCCACCTCATCGGGACTCGTGAACACTGAAGCTTTCTTT. This translates into CATSSGLVNTEAFF.

This clonotype has only one observation. This chain connects TRBV9 to TRBJ1-4, with 7 bases lining up with TRBD1. This CDR3 has 17 amino acids. CDR1 SGDLS and CDR2 YYNGEE come from the germline V gene. V shed 0 bases and J 1 base; nucleotides not matched to a gene: 6. Written as DNA, the CDR3 is TGTGCCAGCAGCGTAGGTCGGGCAGGGGGAACTAATGAAAAACTGTTTTTT. This translates into CASSVGRAGGTNEKLFF.

V is TRBV20-1 and J is TRBJ1-5; D unresolved. Trimming removed 0 bases from V and 5 bases from J, with 8 bases in between. Germline CDR1 reads DFQATT; CDR2 reads SNEGSKA (reference sequence). The CDR3 loop spans 13 amino acids. The CDR3 spells CSARDSAHQPQHF. In DNA, the CDR3 is TGCAGTGCTAGAGATTCGGCGCATCAGCCCCAGCATTTT.

Here the CDR3 DNA reads TGTGGTTCAGGGCCTGAAAACATTCAGTACTTC. This gives the protein CGSGPENIQYF. The chain is built from TRBV7-2 and TRBJ2-4; weak D call: TRBD1 (5 bases). The length of the CDR3 is 11 residues. Germline lookup yields CDR1 SGHTA and CDR2 FQGNSA.

V and J are TRBV5-1 and TRBJ2-3; D uncertain. V shed 6 bases and J shed 1 base, with 9 bases lying between them. The CDR3 runs to 13 residues. Per germline, CDR1 SGHRS and CDR2 YFSETQ. The CDR3 region has the DNA TGCGCCAGCACCGAAACTCGCACAGATACGCAGTATTTT. As protein: CASTETRTDTQYF.

This clonotype was seen a few times. The rearrangement joins TRBV12-3 or TRBV12-4 to TRBJ2-7; 8 positions agree with TRBD1. This CDR3 is built from 16 residues. J lost 1 base, V lost 4 bases, and 9 bases had no gene match. The CDR3 region has the DNA TGTGCCAGCAGTTCCCCGGTGCGACAGGGGTCCTACGAGCAGTACTTC. This translates into CASSSPVRQGSYEQYF.

This rearrangement joins TRBV9 to TRBJ2-1; TRBD1 is a possible D gene (6 bases). CDR1 and CDR2 (germline): SGDLS, YYNGEE. The CDR3 sequence is 16 residues long. V lost 3 bases and J 5 bases, leaving 18 bases between the germline ends. CDR3 nucleotide sequence: TGTGCCAGCAGCGCCAGACGTGTGGGGACAAACAATGAGCAGTTCTTC. Its translation: CASSARRVGTNNEQFF.

This clonotype was observed once. The chain employs TRBV25-1 and TRBJ2-1, with D maybe TRBD2 (6 bases). This CDR3 region has 15 residues. Germline-derived CDR1 and CDR2 are MGHDK and SYGVNS. V was shortened by 1 base and J by 6 bases, with 13 bases between the two germline ends. The CDR3 reads CASSESIGDSNEQFF. For the CDR3, the DNA is TGTGCCAGCAGTGAATCCATCGGGGACTCCAATGAGCAGTTCTTC.

This clonotype was counted only a few times. The chain employs TRBV10-3 and TRBJ1-5, with TRBD1 as a possible D gene (6 bases). Germline CDR1 and CDR2: ENHRY and SYGVKD. There are 13 residues in the CDR3. The germline V and J ends were trimmed by 6 bases and 4 bases, with 10 bases remaining between them. This CDR3 is CAIRTGQNQPQHF. CDR3 nucleotide sequence: TGTGCCATCAGGACCGGACAGAATCAGCCCCAGCATTTT.

The V call is TRBV29-1, the J call TRBJ2-7; TRBD1 agrees at 9 bases. The CDR3 covers 14 residues. With V trimmed by 6 bases and J by 0 bases, 6 bases remained unmatched. The germline gives CDR1 SQVTM, CDR2 ANQGSEA. CDR3 coding DNA: TGCAGCGTCTCCGGGACAGGGAGCTCCTACGAGCAGTACTTC. As protein: CSVSGTGSSYEQYF.

The rearrangement links TRBV10-3 to TRBJ2-7; 8 positions agree with TRBD1. CDR1 and CDR2 (germline): ENHRY, SYGVKD. The V segment lost 0 bases and the J segment 2 bases; nucleotides outside the gene matches: 9. This CDR3 comprises 17 residues. CDR3 sequence (DNA): TGTGCCATCAGTGAGTCTCGACAGGGGTTGGGACCCTACGAGCAGTACTTC. Its translation: CAISESRQGLGPYEQYF.

This sequence joins TRBV29-1 and TRBJ2-7; D remains unclear. Germline-derived CDR1 and CDR2 are SQVTM and ANQGSEA. The CDR3 is 11 amino acids. V lost 3 bases, J lost 2 bases, and 5 bases lay in between. For the CDR3, the DNA is TGCAGCGTTGACGGAGCCTACGAGCAGTACTTC. It specifies CSVDGAYEQYF.